Presented here are 27 T cell receptor beta chains from one specimen sequenced in a study of blood T cell repertoires in COVID-19. Profiled with immunoSEQ multiplex PCR; TCRdb holds only in-frame clones, not every one. The sample has about 46,000 clones; roughly 86% are singletons. Sequenced input: PBMCs or T cells enriched from blood (not recorded which). Receptors originate from a woman aged 50 to 65 who had recovered from COVID-19.

The chain links TRBV7-2 to TRBJ1-6; D might be TRBD1 (6 bases). V lost 1 base and J lost 7, with 8 bases in between. The CDR3 loop spans 14 amino acids. In germline, CDR1 is SGHTA, CDR2 FQGNSA. CDR3 in amino acids: CASSLVQGNSPLHF. CDR3 nucleotides: TGTGCCAGCAGCTTAGTTCAGGGGAATTCACCCCTCCACTTT.

The chain recombines TRBV7-6 with TRBJ1-5; the D gene is possibly TRBD1 (6 bases). V gave up 4 bases and J gave up 4 bases, with 8 bases separating them. This CDR3 spans 13 amino acids. Germline lookup yields CDR1 SGHVS and CDR2 FNYEAQ. The DNA of the CDR3 is TGTGCCAGCAGCTCACAGGGAAATCAGCCCCAGCATTTT. This codes for CASSSQGNQPQHF.

This rearrangement joins TRBV7-2 to TRBJ2-1, with TRBD1 as a possible D gene (5 bases). This CDR3 has 15 amino acids. Trimming pared 5 bases from V and 8 bases from J, leaving 19 bases between. Germline CDR1 SGHTA, CDR2 FQGNSA. In nucleotides, the CDR3 is TGTGCCAGCAGCCCCAGACAGCTTAGTGCCGATGAGCAGTTCTTC. This translates into CASSPRQLSADEQFF.

The rearrangement uses TRBV11-2 and TRBJ2-1; 10 bases fit TRBD2. The CDR3 extends over 18 amino acids. V lost 0 bases to trimming and J lost 1 base; unmatched junction nucleotides: 6. Germline CDR1 is SGHAT and CDR2 is FQNNGV. CDR3 nucleotides: TGTGCCAGCAGCTTAGAACCCGGGACTAGCGCTTCCTACAATGAGCAGTTCTTC. It codes for CASSLEPGTSASYNEQFF.

This clone has a handful of counts. The chain links TRBV25-1 to TRBJ1-4; TRBD1 is a possible D gene (6 bases). V lost 1 base, J lost 10 bases, and 16 bases lay in between. Germline assignment: CDR1 MGHDK and CDR2 SYGVNS. This CDR3 is built from 15 residues. CDR3 protein: CASSESPQGRGKLFF. CDR3 nucleotide sequence: TGTGCCAGCAGTGAATCCCCCCAGGGGAGGGGAAAACTGTTTTTT.

The chain recombines TRBV28 with TRBJ1-2; 8 positions agree with TRBD1. There are 14 residues in the CDR3. V shed 3 bases and J 2 bases; nucleotides not matched to a gene: 2. The germline V gene has CDR1 MDHEN and CDR2 SYDVKM. The CDR3 loop reads CASSLRQGNYGYTF. The CDR3 nucleotides are TGTGCCAGCAGTTTGCGACAGGGGAACTATGGCTACACCTTC.

This clone was observed a few times. The V call is TRBV5-8, the J call TRBJ1-5; D gene unclear. The V gene's germline CDR1 is SGHTS and CDR2 YDEGEE. Trimming left V 1 base short and J 2 bases short, with 16 bases between. The CDR3 is made up of 17 amino acids. The CDR3 sequence: CASSLLGASFGNQPQHF. The CDR3 DNA sequence: TGTGCCAGCAGCTTGCTCGGAGCCTCTTTCGGCAATCAGCCCCAGCATTTT.

The CDR3 sequence: CASSGLAATYEQYF. The CDR3 DNA reads as TGTGCCAGCAGTGGGCTAGCGGCAACCTACGAGCAGTACTTC. The rearrangement uses TRBV2 and TRBJ2-7, with TRBD2 identical over 7 bases. Germline V gene sequence: CDR1 SNHLY, CDR2 FYNNEI. The CDR3 loop spans 14 amino acids. V gave up 4 bases and J gave up 2 bases; unmatched junction bases: 5.

The V and J genes are TRBV5-1 and TRBJ2-1; D uncertain. The CDR3 covers 12 residues. V was trimmed by 7 bases and J by 9 bases, leaving 14 bases between them. Germline V lookup: CDR1 SGHRS, CDR2 YFSETQ. As DNA, the CDR3 is TGCGCCAGCTGGCTGGCGGTGGGTGAGCAGTTCTTC. It codes for CASWLAVGEQFF.

The chain has TRBV29-1 and TRBJ2-7, with 9 positions matching TRBD1. The junction had 4 bases not matched to a gene; V was cut back by 0 bases and J by 4 bases. This CDR3 spans 14 amino acids. The germline V gene encodes CDR1 SQVTM and CDR2 ANQGSEA. The CDR3 here is CSVEDQDRGYEQYF. The CDR3 region has the DNA TGCAGCGTTGAAGATCAGGACAGGGGTTACGAGCAGTACTTC.

This clone turned up a few times. In DNA form, the CDR3 reads TGCAGCGCCGGACAGGGAACGTCCCTGTACGAGCAGTACTTC. Protein product: CSAGQGTSLYEQYF. The rearrangement uses TRBV29-1 and TRBJ2-7, with 8 positions matching TRBD1. Germline CDR1 and CDR2: SQVTM and ANQGSEA. The CDR3 runs to 14 residues. Losses at the gene ends were 7 bases for V and 4 bases for J; bases not matched to a gene: 12.

V gene TRBV6-2 or TRBV6-3 combines with J gene TRBJ1-3; D unresolved. Trimming removed 5 bases at V and 0 bases at J, with 17 bases between. Germline V gene data show CDR1 as MNHEY and CDR2 as SVGEGT. The CDR3 is 17 amino acids. CDR3 nucleotide sequence: TGTGCCAGCAGTACCCTCTCCGGACTCGTCTCTGGAAACACCATATATTTT. Its translation: CASSTLSGLVSGNTIYF.

The genes are TRBV7-2 and TRBJ1-1, with 7 bases that match TRBD1. Germline values: CDR1 SGHTA, CDR2 FQGNSA. Germline trimming cut 1 base from V and 8 bases from J; bases unmatched to any gene: 4. The CDR3 extends over 13 amino acids. The CDR3 sequence is CASSLGQDREAFF. The CDR3 nucleotides read TGTGCCAGCAGCTTAGGCCAGGACAGGGAAGCTTTCTTT.

This sequence joins TRBV7-6 and TRBJ2-7, with D maybe TRBD1 (6 bases). The CDR3 extends over 15 amino acids. The germline gives CDR1 SGHVS, CDR2 FNYEAQ. Between the trimmed V and J ends, which lost 9 bases and 0 bases, there was a span of 18 bases. CDR3 loop: CARSPGHLSSYEQYF. As DNA, the CDR3 is TGTGCCAGGAGCCCGGGACACCTTAGCTCCTACGAGCAGTACTTC.

A note on this clone: At one of its ends the junction is not consistent with the germline gene, which may arise from a read error. This chain uses TRBV28 with TRBJ1-2, with 7 bases aligning to TRBD1. The V gene's germline CDR1 is MDHEN and CDR2 SYDVKM. This CDR3 has 12 residues. The CDR3 here is CASSGPGQISSF. DNA for the CDR3: TGTGCCAGCAGTGGTCCGGGACAGATAAGCTCTTTC.

This clone showed up just once. The gene calls are TRBV28 and TRBJ2-5; D unclear. The CDR3 has 14 residues. The V gene's germline CDR1 is MDHEN and CDR2 SYDVKM. Between the trimmed V and J ends, which lost 9 bases and 4 bases, there was a span of 18 bases. The CDR3 loop is CASAKPPPGETQYF. The CDR3 coding sequence is TGTGCCAGTGCGAAGCCGCCCCCGGGAGAGACCCAGTACTTC.

CDR3 coding DNA: TGCAGCGTTGAGGACAGGGCGGGGAACACTGAAGCTTTCTTT. It specifies CSVEDRAGNTEAFF. The V and J genes are TRBV29-1 and TRBJ1-1, with TRBD1 identical over 8 bases. V lost 3 bases, J lost 1 base, and 4 bases stayed unmatched. The CDR3 has 14 amino acids. In germline, CDR1 is SQVTM, CDR2 ANQGSEA.

The chain recombines TRBV5-1 with TRBJ1-4, with a possible D match to TRBD1 (5 bases). The CDR3 sequence is 16 residues long. Trimming stripped 4 bases from V and 0 bases from J, with 13 bases between. Germline V gives CDR1 SGHRS, CDR2 YFSETQ. In nucleotides, the CDR3 is TGCGCCAGCAGCCCGGACGGACAACCAACTAATGAAAAACTGTTTTTT. Its translation: CASSPDGQPTNEKLFF.

The V call is TRBV5-4, the J call TRBJ1-3, with D tentatively TRBD1 (5 bases). Trimming took 3 bases from V and 3 from J, leaving 10 bases between them. CDR1 is SGHNT and CDR2 is YYREEE in the germline V gene (reference sequence). The CDR3 consists of 14 residues. CDR3 coding DNA: TGTGCCAGCAGCTCAGGGTTGGATGGAAACACCATATATTTT. It translates to CASSSGLDGNTIYF.

V gene TRBV19 combines with J gene TRBJ1-1; D is ambiguous. V lost 7 bases and J lost 5, with 8 bases in between. Looked up from germline, CDR1 is LNHDA and CDR2 is SQIVND (reference sequence). This CDR3 spans 11 amino acids. The CDR3 here is CASTRQTEAFF. In DNA, the CDR3 is TGTGCCAGTACCAGGCAAACTGAAGCTTTCTTT.

The CDR3 loop reads CASSDILAGGPNEQFF. In DNA form, the CDR3 reads TGTGCCAGCAGTGACATTCTAGCGGGGGGGCCCAATGAGCAGTTCTTC. The chain is built from TRBV2 and TRBJ2-1; TRBD2 matches 12 bases. V was clipped by 3 bases and J by 6 bases; unmatched bases: 6. Germline assignment: CDR1 SNHLY and CDR2 FYNNEI. The length of the CDR3 is 16 residues.

This chain connects TRBV5-1 to TRBJ2-1, with a weak D call TRBD2 (6 bases). The V end was cut by 4 bases, the J end by 0 bases, with 11 bases between. Germline lookup yields CDR1 SGHRS and CDR2 YFSETQ. The CDR3 is made up of 15 amino acids. CDR3 DNA: TGCGCCAGCAGCAGGGTGGGGGGCTCCTACAATGAGCAGTTCTTC. Amino acids: CASSRVGGSYNEQFF.

The rearrangement joins TRBV19 to TRBJ2-6; D remains ambiguous. This CDR3 is built from 12 residues. The germline V gene encodes CDR1 LNHDA and CDR2 SQIVND (reference sequence). The CDR3 sequence: CGSAKGANVLTF. CDR3 DNA: TGTGGAAGTGCGAAGGGGGCCAACGTCCTGACTTTC.

The chain combines TRBV19 with TRBJ2-4; 9 positions agree with TRBD1. The CDR3 extends over 14 amino acids. Losses at the gene ends were 6 bases for V and 7 bases for J; bases not matched to a gene: 7. Germline CDR1 is LNHDA and CDR2 is SQIVND (reference sequence). The CDR3 sequence: CASSLGQGRNIQYF. In DNA form, the CDR3 reads TGTGCCAGTAGCCTAGGACAGGGGCGCAACATTCAGTACTTC. The whole variable domain, filled in from reference TRBV19 and TRBJ2-4, reads DGGITQSPKYLFRKEGQNVTLSCEQNLNHDAMYWYRQDPGQGLRLIYYSQIVNDFQKGDIAEGYSVSREKKESFPLTVTSAQKNPTAFYLCASSLGQGRNIQYFGAGTRLSVL.

This chain connects TRBV28 to TRBJ2-7, with 8 bases fitting TRBD1. The CDR3 totals 13 residues. V shed 8 bases and J 3 bases; nucleotides not matched to a gene: 6. In germline, CDR1 is MDHEN, CDR2 SYDVKM. The CDR3 sequence is CASRTGFLYEQYF. The CDR3 coding sequence is TGTGCCAGCCGGACAGGGTTCCTCTACGAGCAGTACTTC.

The chain uses TRBV12-1 and TRBJ1-5. TRBV12-1 is described as a pseudogene. The CDR3 sequence is 14 residues long. CDR3 sequence: CASSCLAGVQPQHF. CDR3 coding DNA: TGTGCCAGCAGCTGCTTGGCGGGGGTGCAGCCCCAGCATTTT.

The V gene is TRBV4-1, the J gene TRBJ2-3; 9 nucleotides match TRBD1. CDR1 and CDR2 from the germline V gene are MGHRA and YSYEKL. The CDR3 runs to 17 residues. The V gene end was trimmed by 2 bases and the J gene end by 4 bases; junction bases not matched to a gene: 10. CDR3 sequence reads: CASSQTPGQGIADTQYF. CDR3 nucleotide sequence: TGCGCCAGCAGCCAAACTCCGGGACAGGGAATTGCAGATACGCAGTATTTT.